Given below is one T cell receptor (beta chain) in context. The sample is drawn from a study of CD8+ T cells in alopecia areata. Specimens obtained from alopecia areata patients comprised lesional scalp punch biopsies and peripheral blood. Using a FACSAria, the CD4+ and CD8+ T cells were sorted from the PBMCs. Sequencing used cDNA as its template, made by extracting RNA and reverse transcribing it. Some clones are missing from TCRdb's copy, which holds only in-frame ones; the method was immunoSEQ multiplex PCR. Here the sample spans some 210,000 clones, more than 45% being singletons. This CDR3 region has 15 residues. V trimming: 4 bases; J trimming: 1 base; junction bases outside the gene matches: 2. In germline, CDR1 is SGHRS, CDR2 YFSETQ.

This specimen was CD4+ T cells sorted from blood, taken at week 0. The chain joins TRBV5-1 to TRBJ2-2, with 9 bases that match TRBD1. This sequence was found in a human donor with alopecia areata. The CDR3 DNA reads as TGCGCCAGCAGCAAGGGACAGGGGAACACCGGGGAGCTGTTTTTT. Residues: CASSKGQGNTGELFF.